One T cell receptor (beta chain) is described in this entry. Per germline, CDR1 LGHDT and CDR2 YNNKEL (reference sequence). The ends were cut back, 0 bases at V and 0 bases at J, with 3 bases in the middle. The CDR3 is 15 amino acids. This sample is part of a study of blood T cell repertoires in COVID-19. Original analysis: The authors estimated nucleated cell counts from reference gene primer amplification. Sequencing used immunoSEQ multiplex PCR; TCRdb keeps in-frame clones, though not all of them. The DNA was the basis for D and trimming; V, J and clone size are from that table. Of approximately 260,000 clones in the sample, around 83% were seen once.

This chain joins TRBV3-1 (or the pseudogene TRBV3-2) and TRBJ2-6, with D hard to call. The clonotype originates from a man between 18 and 29 years old with active or convalescent COVID-19. The specimen sequenced was peripheral blood. In DNA form, the CDR3 reads TGTGCCAGCAGCCAAGAACTCTCTGGGGCCAACGTCCTGACTTTC. It translates to CASSQELSGANVLTF.